What follows are 22 T cell receptor beta chains derived from one specimen sequenced in a study of CD8+CD57+ T cells in acquired aplastic anemia. It was genomic DNA that served as the template for profiling TCR beta VDJ and CDR3. TCRdb reprocessed the reads with MiXCR, giving one entry per CDR3 protein. The repertoire has 450,000 to 550,000 distinct CDR3 sequences, approximately 32% of them found once; the top ten carry less than 0.85%. Patients included in sequencing had previously demonstrated CD8+CD57+ cell expansion by flow cytometry. Sample: sorted CD4+, CD8+, or CD8+CD57+ T cells (not recorded which) from PBMCs. The receptor set was obtained from a human donor with aplastic anemia.

The chain recombines TRBV20-1 with TRBJ1-4, with TRBD1 matching over 7 bases. Germline CDR1 and CDR2: DFQATT and SNEGSKA (reference sequence). The CDR3 is made up of 15 amino acids. V was pared by 3 bases and J by 7 bases, with 11 bases of the junction left unmatched. This chain's CDR3 is CSARAVGGVSEKLFF. CDR3 nucleotide sequence: TGCAGTGCTAGGGCAGTAGGGGGCGTGAGTGAAAAACTGTTTTTT.

The chain uses TRBV2 and TRBJ1-5, with D perhaps matching TRBD1 (5 bases). This CDR3 contains 13 residues. CDR1 and CDR2 (germline): SNHLY, FYNNEI. V was shortened by 6 bases and J by 7 bases, with 13 bases between the two germline ends. The CDR3 loop reads CASSHEGFQPQHF. CDR3 DNA sequence: TGTGCCAGCAGCCACGAGGGGTTCCAGCCCCAGCATTTT.

The chain has TRBV29-1 and TRBJ2-3; 8 nucleotides line up with TRBD1. The germline gives CDR1 SQVTM, CDR2 ANQGSEA. This CDR3 spans 14 amino acids. V lost 2 bases, J lost 2 bases, and 3 bases stayed unmatched. This CDR3 is CSVESGGPTDTQYF. The CDR3, as DNA: TGCAGCGTTGAATCAGGGGGCCCCACAGATACGCAGTATTTT.

The V and J genes are TRBV2 and TRBJ2-7; 7 nucleotides line up with TRBD1. CDR3 size: 14 residues. V dropped 10 bases and J dropped 3; count of bases not matched to a gene: 12. Germline V gene data show CDR1 as SNHLY and CDR2 as FYNNEI. Here the CDR3 DNA reads TGTGCCACCACGAGAGACAGGGAAGGCTACGAGCAGTACTTC. Its protein product is CATTRDREGYEQYF. Full variable domain (outside the CDR3, taken from reference TRBV2 and TRBJ2-7): EPEVTQTPSHQVTQMGQEVILRCVPISNHLYFYWYRQILGQKVEFLVSFYNNEISEKSEIFDDQFSVERPDGSNFTLKIRSTKLEDSAMYFCATTRDREGYEQYFGPGTRLTVT.

CDR3 DNA sequence: TGTGCCAGCAGTTCCCCTGGAGTGGGCTATGGCTACACCTTC. This sequence encodes CASSSPGVGYGYTF. The rearrangement joins TRBV27 to TRBJ1-2; D gene uncertain. The CDR3 contains 14 residues. V was shortened by 4 bases and J by 4 bases, with 13 bases between the two germline ends. The germline gives CDR1 MNHEY, CDR2 SMNVEV (reference sequence).

The chain carries TRBV11-3 and TRBJ2-5, with D maybe TRBD2 (6 bases). The V gene's germline CDR1 is SGHNT and CDR2 YENEEA. The ends were cut back, 4 bases at V and 2 bases at J, with 14 bases in the middle. The CDR3 has 15 amino acids. Here the CDR3 DNA reads TGTGCCAGCAGCTGGGGACTGACCAATCAAGAGACCCAGTACTTC. Amino acids: CASSWGLTNQETQYF.

A remark on this clonotype: Given a much more abundant clone one base away, this may be a read error. The chain is built from TRBV20-1 and TRBJ1-3, with D tentatively TRBD1 (5 bases). The germline gives CDR1 DFQATT, CDR2 SNEGSKA (reference sequence). The ends were cut back, 3 bases at V and 3 bases at J, with 15 bases in the middle. CDR3 size: 15 residues. The CDR3 region has the DNA TGCAGTGCTAGCTGGGGGAGCATTAGTGGAAACACCATATATTTT. Amino acid sequence: CSASWGSISGNTIYF.

This clonotype was counted many times. V and J are TRBV20-1 and TRBJ1-2; D is undetermined. CDR1 and CDR2 (germline): DFQATT, SNEGSKA (reference sequence). The CDR3 runs 12 residues. V was trimmed by 6 bases and J by 1 base, leaving 9 bases between them. In DNA, the CDR3 is TGCAGTGCCCCGGACCGTAACTATGGCTACACCTTC. This translates into CSAPDRNYGYTF.

A few counts support this clonotype. The chain carries TRBV10-3 and TRBJ1-6, with a tentative D call TRBD1 (6 bases). The V gene lost 10 bases and the J gene lost 5 bases, with 15 bases spanning the gap. CDR1 is ENHRY and CDR2 is SYGVKD in the germline V gene. This CDR3 has 14 amino acids. Written as DNA, the CDR3 is TGTGCCAGCTCTCTCCAGGGGAATAATTCACCCCTCCACTTT. This gives the protein CASSLQGNNSPLHF.

This clonotype appeared many times. J is TRBJ2-5 and V is TRBV29-1, with 11 bases lining up with TRBD1. CDR1 is SQVTM, CDR2 ANQGSEA, per germline. The CDR3 is 16 residues long. Trimming cost V 7 bases and J 1 base; bases outside gene matches: 11. The CDR3 reads CSGGGSGTGGQETQYF. The CDR3 DNA is TGCAGCGGCGGGGGGTCCGGGACAGGGGGCCAAGAGACCCAGTACTTC.

The V and J genes are TRBV12-3 or TRBV12-4 and TRBJ2-1; 8 bases are a match to TRBD1. Trimming cost V 3 bases and J 5 bases; bases outside gene matches: 6. The CDR3 is 15 residues long. Here the CDR3 DNA reads TGTGCCAGCAGTTTCGCGCCGGGACAGGACAATGAGCAGTTCTTC. Protein product: CASSFAPGQDNEQFF.

There are a few counts of this clonotype. The V gene is TRBV28, the J gene TRBJ1-2, with 8 bases fitting TRBD1. The CDR3 totals 13 residues. V shed 7 bases and J 4 bases; nucleotides not matched to a gene: 5. CDR1 is MDHEN and CDR2 is SYDVKM in the germline V gene. CDR3 amino acids: CASIGGTGYGYTF. CDR3 sequence (DNA): TGTGCCAGCATCGGTGGGACAGGCTATGGCTACACCTTC.

The chain recombines TRBV20-1 with TRBJ1-6; 7 bases match TRBD1. Germline V lookup: CDR1 DFQATT, CDR2 SNEGSKA (reference sequence). V lost 5 bases and J lost 12; bases outside the gene matches: 13. This CDR3 has 14 amino acids. The chain's CDR3 is CSAPRDRIDLPLHF. CDR3 nucleotide sequence: TGCAGTGCTCCCCGGGACAGAATCGATTTACCCCTCCACTTT.

This clonotype was observed a few times. The CDR3 nucleotides read TGTGCCAGCAGCGTAACCCCGGGACTAGCGGGAAGCAATGAGCAGTTCTTC. It is translated as CASSVTPGLAGSNEQFF. V is TRBV9 and J is TRBJ2-1, with TRBD2 matching 13 bases. The ends lost 1 base at V and 6 bases at J; junction bases unmatched: 7. Germline V lookup: CDR1 SGDLS, CDR2 YYNGEE. The CDR3 contains 17 residues.

This chain joins TRBV7-6 and TRBJ2-7, with D possibly matching TRBD1 (6 bases). The V and J ends lost 8 bases and 6 bases respectively, with 14 bases between them. The CDR3 totals 12 residues. Germline CDR1 reads SGHVS; CDR2 reads FNYEAQ. The CDR3 nucleotides read TGTGCCAGCGGATTACCAGGGGTCGAGCAGTACTTC. This gives the protein CASGLPGVEQYF.

With regard to this clonotype: Germline is not matched at one junction end, which may reflect a read error. V usage is TRBV7-2 and J usage is TRBJ2-5, with D tentatively TRBD1 (5 bases). The CDR3 is made up of 13 amino acids. Germline V gene sequence: CDR1 SGHTA, CDR2 FQGNSA. The CDR3 sequence is CASSPTDQETRYF. The CDR3 DNA sequence: TGTGCCAGCAGCCCGACAGACCAAGAGACCCGGTACTTC.

This CDR3 is CATATSGYNEQFF. The CDR3, as DNA: TGTGCCACCGCGACTAGCGGGTACAATGAGCAGTTCTTC. The chain carries TRBV10-3 and TRBJ2-1; 10 nucleotides line up with TRBD2. The CDR3 has 13 residues. V shed 10 bases and J 4 bases; nucleotides not matched to a gene: 4. CDR1 and CDR2 (germline): ENHRY, SYGVKD.

This clonotype turned up a few times. The chain couples TRBV7-2 to TRBJ2-2; D is unclear. The V gene lost 1 base and the J gene lost 4 bases, with 10 bases spanning the gap. CDR3 length equals 15 residues. The germline V gene has CDR1 SGHTA and CDR2 FQGNSA. This chain's CDR3 is CASSLDLHPTGELFF. DNA of the CDR3: TGTGCCAGCAGCTTAGACCTTCATCCCACCGGGGAGCTGTTTTTT.

This clonotype was observed many times. A much larger clonotype is one base distant, so this may be a read error. This rearrangement joins TRBV2 to TRBJ1-6; no clear D. Looked up from germline, CDR1 is SNHLY and CDR2 is FYNNEI. The CDR3 consists of 12 residues. The V and J ends lost 5 bases and 2 bases respectively, with 1 base between them. The CDR3 coding sequence is TGTGCCAGCAGTCCCTATAATTCACCCCTCCACTTT. It encodes CASSPYNSPLHF.

This clonotype was found a few times. The rearrangement links TRBV3-1 to TRBJ1-5; D call uncertain. Germline V gene sequence: CDR1 LGHDT, CDR2 YNNKEL (reference sequence). The CDR3 has 13 residues. Trimming left V 5 bases short and J 5 bases short, with 10 bases between. This chain's CDR3 is CASSRERDQPQHF. The CDR3 coding sequence is TGTGCCAGCAGCAGGGAACGTGATCAGCCCCAGCATTTT.

The genes are TRBV30 and TRBJ2-7; no clear D gene. Trimming stripped 0 bases from V and 5 bases from J, with 5 bases between. The germline gives CDR1 GTSNPN, CDR2 SVGIG (reference sequence). This CDR3 is built from 11 residues. CDR3 in DNA: TGTGCCTGGAGTGTAGCCCACGAGCAGTACTTC. It codes for CAWSVAHEQYF.

The chain couples TRBV20-1 to TRBJ1-2; 7 bases agree with TRBD1. Germline assignment: CDR1 DFQATT and CDR2 SNEGSKA (reference sequence). The junction had 13 bases not matched to a gene; V was cut back by 6 bases and J by 0 bases. This CDR3 spans 16 amino acids. The CDR3 spells CSALTGGQATNYGYTF. As DNA, the CDR3 is TGCAGTGCCCTCACGGGAGGACAGGCGACTAACTATGGCTACACCTTC.